The rows below give T cell receptor beta chains drawn from one sample of a study of blood T cell repertoires in COVID-19. Method: immunoSEQ multiplex PCR; TCRdb's copy keeps in-frame clones and lacks some. The sample has about 190,000 clones; 75% to 90% are singletons. The sample was peripheral blood. Receptor source: a woman in her thirties or forties with acute or convalescent COVID-19. The CDR3 runs from the conserved cysteine through the conserved F or W. D genes are given only for firm matches. The size of a clone is reported for some rows only, either as once, few or many, or as a class for expanded clones.

D gene	V gene	clone size	J gene	CDR3 protein	CDR3 DNA
TRBD1	TRBV29-1	once	TRBJ2-1	CSVEDGWDRGNNEQFF	TGCAGCGTTGAAGACGGGTGGGACAGGGGGAACAATGAGCAGTTCTTC
.	TRBV21-1	once	TRBJ1-5	CASSKEQGAAQPQHF	TGTGCCAGCAGCAAAGAACAGGGGGCCGCTCAGCCCCAGCATTTT
.	TRBV11-2	.	TRBJ1-2	CASSLLPHDYGYTF	TGTGCCAGCAGCCTCCTCCCACACGATTATGGCTACACCTTC
TRBD1	TRBV7-2	.	TRBJ2-7	CASSWGQGGEQYF	TGTGCCAGCAGCTGGGGACAGGGTGGCGAGCAGTACTTC
TRBD2	TRBV5-6	.	TRBJ2-1	CASSSPSSGGRNNEQFF	TGTGCCAGCAGCTCCCCCTCTAGCGGAGGGAGGAACAATGAGCAGTTCTTC
TRBD2	TRBV6-9	.	TRBJ2-2	CASSYRDSGGARELFF	TGTGCCAGCAGTTATCGGGATAGCGGGGGGGCGAGGGAGCTGTTTTTT
.	TRBV7-9	.	TRBJ1-1	CASSAQTGNTEAFF	TGTGCCAGCAGCGCCCAGACAGGGAACACTGAAGCTTTCTTT
.	TRBV12-3/TRBV12-4	.	TRBJ1-1	CASSFGREAFF	TGTGCCAGCAGTTTTGGCAGGGAAGCTTTCTTT
.	TRBV24-1	.	TRBJ2-2	CATSDVTSPNTGELFF	TGTGCCACCAGTGATGTCACTAGCCCAAACACCGGGGAGCTGTTTTTT
.	TRBV5-6	.	TRBJ2-7	CASSLVGVLEQYF	TGTGCCAGCAGCTTGGTCGGGGTACTCGAGCAGTACTTC
.	TRBV7-9	once	TRBJ2-7	CASSFQGNYEQYF	TGTGCCAGCAGCTTCCAGGGGAACTACGAGCAGTACTTC
.	TRBV29-1	.	TRBJ1-4	CSVAGAGAREKLFF	TGCAGCGTTGCAGGGGCAGGGGCTCGTGAAAAACTGTTTTTT
.	TRBV19	once	TRBJ1-1	CASSIGHTEAFF	TGTGCCAGTAGTATAGGGCACACTGAAGCTTTCTTT
TRBD2	TRBV18	.	TRBJ2-7	CASSHGTSGNEQYF	TGTGCCAGCTCACACGGGACTAGCGGGAACGAGCAGTACTTC
TRBD2	TRBV4-2	many	TRBJ2-7	CASSQIASGSHEQYF	TGTGCCAGCAGCCAAATAGCTAGCGGGAGTCACGAGCAGTACTTC
TRBD2	TRBV2	.	TRBJ2-1	CASSDTSGGSPSYNEQFF	TGTGCCAGCAGCGATACTAGCGGGGGGTCCCCCTCCTACAATGAGCAGTTCTTC
TRBD1	TRBV10-3	.	TRBJ1-4	CAISETGVSEKLFF	TGTGCCATCAGTGAGACAGGGGTGTCGGAAAAACTGTTTTTT
.	TRBV5-1	.	TRBJ1-1	CASSLGLVAGEAFF	TGCGCCAGCAGCTTGGGGTTGGTGGCAGGGGAAGCTTTCTTT
.	TRBV6-1	.	TRBJ1-1	CASSENRVLNTEAFF	TGTGCCAGCAGTGAGAACAGGGTCCTGAACACTGAAGCTTTCTTT
.	TRBV28	.	TRBJ1-5	CASSLIGAGNQPQHF	TGTGCCAGCAGCCTAATTGGCGCGGGGAATCAGCCCCAGCATTTT
.	TRBV5-1	.	TRBJ1-2	CASSLGQPVWGYGYTF	TGCGCCAGCAGCTTGGGACAGCCGGTGTGGGGCTATGGCTACACCTTC
.	TRBV28	.	TRBJ1-1	CASRDGGNGRGFF	TGTGCCAGCAGGGACGGAGGTAATGGCCGGGGTTTCTTT
TRBD2	TRBV7-8	.	TRBJ2-1	CASSPVSGTTHNEQFF	TGTGCCAGCAGCCCAGTATCCGGGACTACCCACAATGAGCAGTTCTTC
.	TRBV5-1	many	TRBJ1-3	CASSLAGRLSGNTIYF	TGCGCCAGCAGCTTGGCGGGTCGGCTCTCTGGAAACACCATATATTTT
TRBD2	TRBV9	.	TRBJ2-5	CASSVGSGTIVTQYF	TGTGCCAGCAGCGTCGGTAGCGGGACTATTGTGACCCAGTACTTC
TRBD1	TRBV4-1	.	TRBJ2-7	CASSQGQGKSSYEQYF	TGCGCCAGCAGCCAAGGACAGGGGAAGAGCTCCTACGAGCAGTACTTC
TRBD2	TRBV7-2	.	TRBJ2-2	CASSSNRLRGGAYTGELFF	TGTGCCAGCAGCTCAAACCGCTTGCGCGGGGGGGCGTACACCGGGGAGCTGTTTTTT
.	TRBV5-8	.	TRBJ1-5	CASSLGARNQPQHF	TGTGCCAGCAGTTTGGGGGCAAGGAATCAGCCCCAGCATTTT
TRBD2	TRBV6-5	once	TRBJ2-1	CASSYSSAGTYNEQFF	TGTGCCAGCAGTTACTCGTCAGCGGGGACCTACAATGAGCAGTTCTTC
.	TRBV18	.	TRBJ1-4	CASSPRSDEKLFF	TGTGCCAGCTCACCACGAAGCGATGAAAAACTGTTTTTT
.	TRBV19	once	TRBJ1-5	CASSIYAGANQPQHF	TGTGCCAGTAGTATTTATGCAGGGGCCAATCAGCCCCAGCATTTT
.	TRBV5-5	.	TRBJ1-2	CASSYVDGGRGYTF	TGTGCCAGCAGCTACGTTGATGGAGGGCGAGGCTACACCTTC
TRBD1	TRBV14	once	TRBJ1-1	CASSRGQVNTEAFF	TGTGCCAGCAGCCGAGGACAGGTGAACACTGAAGCTTTCTTT
TRBD2	TRBV9	.	TRBJ2-1	CASSPWGGDNNEQFF	TGTGCCAGCAGTCCCTGGGGGGGGGATAACAATGAGCAGTTCTTC
TRBD1	TRBV28	.	TRBJ1-5	CASSPIGTGGNQPQHF	TGTGCCAGCAGCCCCATTGGGACAGGGGGCAATCAGCCCCAGCATTTT
TRBD1	TRBV15	.	TRBJ2-7	CATSKDRGFYEQYF	TGTGCCACCAGCAAAGACAGGGGTTTCTACGAGCAGTACTTC
.	TRBV6-5	.	TRBJ1-2	CASSYEGHGYTF	TGTGCCAGCAGTTACGAGGGTCACGGCTACACCTTC
.	TRBV27	few	TRBJ2-1	CASSGRTAISYNEQFF	TGTGCCAGCAGTGGAAGGACAGCGATCTCCTACAATGAGCAGTTCTTC
TRBD2	TRBV29-1	.	TRBJ2-3	CSVLGGWTDTQYF	TGCAGCGTCCTCGGGGGGTGGACAGATACGCAGTATTTT
.	TRBV29-1	.	TRBJ2-6	CSALTTGANVLTF	TGCAGCGCCCTGACTACTGGGGCCAACGTCCTGACTTTC
.	TRBV11-3	.	TRBJ2-1	CASSSAPDSSYNEQFF	TGTGCCAGCAGCTCCGCCCCGGACAGCTCCTACAATGAGCAGTTCTTC
TRBD1	TRBV28	.	TRBJ1-2	CASSFGRTGARYGYTF	TGTGCCAGCAGTTTTGGAAGGACAGGGGCCCGCTATGGCTACACCTTC
.	TRBV3-1/TRBV3-2	.	TRBJ1-1	CASSQYRRVTEAFF	TGTGCCAGCAGCCAATATCGCAGGGTCACTGAAGCTTTCTTT
.	TRBV7-2	.	TRBJ1-2	CASSLPLRVGYTF	TGTGCCAGCAGCTTACCCTTACGGGTTGGCTACACCTTC
.	TRBV7-2	once	TRBJ2-5	CASSLWGSGEETQYF	TGTGCCAGCAGCCTGTGGGGCAGTGGGGAAGAGACCCAGTACTTC
TRBD2	TRBV4-1	.	TRBJ2-5	CASSPQTSGGVETQYF	TGCGCCAGCAGTCCACAGACTAGCGGGGGGGTGGAGACCCAGTACTTC
.	TRBV5-4	.	TRBJ1-3	CASSLGASSGNTIYF	TGTGCCAGCAGCTTGGGGGCCTCCTCTGGAAACACCATATATTTT
TRBD2	TRBV29-1	.	TRBJ2-7	CSVEGSGGRGYEQYF	TGCAGCGTTGAAGGATCGGGGGGAAGGGGATACGAGCAGTACTTC
TRBD2	TRBV5-1	.	TRBJ2-5	CASSQGLVETQYF	TGCGCCAGCAGCCAAGGACTAGTGGAGACCCAGTACTTC
.	TRBV27	.	TRBJ2-5	CASSLSYPGFIRETQYF	TGTGCCAGCAGTTTATCGTACCCAGGGTTTATCCGCGAGACCCAGTACTTC
.	TRBV19	.	TRBJ1-5	CASVRGPPNQPQHF	TGTGCCAGCGTGCGGGGGCCACCCAATCAGCCCCAGCATTTT
TRBD1	TRBV7-8	.	TRBJ1-1	CASSIWQGVLRTEAFF	TGTGCCAGCAGTATTTGGCAGGGGGTTTTGAGGACTGAAGCTTTCTTT
TRBD2	TRBV10-1	.	TRBJ2-7	CASSLSTSGSYEQYF	TGCGCCAGCAGTCTTTCGACTAGCGGGAGCTACGAGCAGTACTTC
.	TRBV30	.	TRBJ1-1	CAWSDNRKSNTEAFF	TGTGCCTGGAGCGATAACAGAAAATCGAACACTGAAGCTTTCTTT
.	TRBV27	once	TRBJ1-4	CASSLSLGSNEKLFF	TGTGCCAGCAGTCTCTCCTTGGGCTCGAATGAAAAACTGTTTTTT
TRBD2	TRBV7-2	.	TRBJ2-1	CASSSISGSLYNEQFF	TGTGCCAGCAGCTCTATTAGCGGGAGCCTCTACAATGAGCAGTTCTTC
.	TRBV9	.	TRBJ1-1	CASSVGQLAGAFF	TGTGCCAGCAGCGTAGGGCAACTGGCAGGAGCTTTCTTT
TRBD1	TRBV24-1	.	TRBJ2-7	CATSEGTGRYEQYF	TGTGCCACCAGTGAGGGGACAGGGAGATACGAGCAGTACTTC
.	TRBV30	.	TRBJ2-7	CAWRRGQTLEQYF	TGTGCCTGGAGGCGAGGACAGACTCTCGAGCAGTACTTC